This entry features one TCR beta chain sequence. Its antigen remains unidentified. No base qualities exist here, and no much larger clone lies one base off it. Receptors were amplified or captured by the immunoSEQ multiplex PCR assay. For the multiplex PCR, a mixture combining 60 forward primers for TCR Vbeta segments and 13 reverse primers for TCR Jbeta segments was used. Amplification of the CDR3 region of rearranged TCR beta genes was performed with a multiplex PCR assay on genomic DNA. The amplified TCR beta libraries were sequenced on the Illumina HiSeq System as 87-base-pair reads. Regarding the original processing steps: A later analysis counted about 82 million unique TCR beta chains across the 650 to 700 repertoires, and 9.5 million to 11 million of these chains were shared by at least two donors. A nearest-neighbor algorithm error-corrected the raw reads and collapsed the reads into unique sequences, merging closely related sequences to remove PCR and sequencing errors. To assign V, D and J gene segments, CDR3 sequences were aligned to IMGT reference sequences. For a sequence to be retained, at least a six-nucleotide match to both a V gene segment and a J gene segment was required. A rearrangement was called productive if the CDR3 had no stop codons and remained in frame with V and J, and every other rearrangement was called non-productive. CDR3 was defined according to IMGT convention as the region running from the second conserved V-encoded cysteine to the conserved J-encoded phenylalanine. The earlier analysis of some 600 of the donors excluded sequences that lacked an unambiguous match to a single V gene segment. In an earlier analysis of approximately 610 of the donors, V segments were called functional above 56.7% productive rearrangements and were called segregating when the between-donor standard deviation exceeded 5%. A statistical classification framework was built for diagnosing cytomegalovirus status from the catalog of TCR beta chain sequences. In a later analysis, TCR nucleotide sequences were compared against IMGT/GENE-DB human TR gene sequences so that V and J genes could be assigned. Using the TCRdist pipeline, a later analysis assigned CDR3 sequences along with most-parsimonious VDJ recombination scenarios. In a later analysis, every TCR beta chain was defined by the combination of its CDR3 amino acid sequence and its V-gene family, and reads without a unique V-gene family were dropped. In a later analysis, nearly 600 highly shared, low-generation-probability nucleotide sequences were removed to address suspected cross-contamination and a sequencing artifact. A later analysis calculated a clonal expansion index for each public chain from normalized within-repertoire ranks of inferred template counts. A later analysis computed generation probabilities with a VDJ recombination model fitted to out-of-frame rearrangements, and checked the results against IGoR. A later analysis scored TCR-TCR, TCR-HLA and TCR-CMV co-occurrence with hypergeometric tests, applying a repertoire-size bias correction to TCR pairs. A later analysis estimated false discovery rates by permuting HLA or CMV assignments 20 times. A later analysis grouped co-occurring TCRs with DBSCAN, adding TCRdist sequence similarity when clustering within HLA-allele-positive subsets. Repertoires with fewer than 30,000 or more than 120,000 public chains, plus five repertoires with anomalous nucleotide sharing, were excluded from co-occurrence clustering. TCRdb retrieved this table from immuneACCESS and kept in-frame rearrangements only. Not all clones are present; in checked studies, unresolved V genes account for under half, and no reason is known for the remainder. That table gives V, J and clone size, and the DNA gave D and trimming. For this sample there are 120,000 to 150,000 clones; 76% appear just once. The biggest ten clones account for 3.5% to 5% of the sample.

The CDR3 runs 16 amino acids, cysteine and phenylalanine included. Kept here is only the CDR3 DNA, which spans 48 bases and is read in frame from base 1. V loses 1 base, J loses 0 bases, and the germline ends lie 7 bases apart. Based on the germline V gene (reference sequence), the CDR1 and CDR2 sequences are SEHNR and FQNEAQ. In total, 666 healthy bone marrow donors made up the cohort. At the time of sampling, every cohort member was nominally healthy, though immune exposures that went unrecorded were likely present. The donor was CMV seronegative and belonged to the group of around 350 seronegative cohort members. Each donor provided a peripheral blood sample, and peripheral blood mononuclear cells were used for TCR beta sequencing. Genomic DNA extraction from the blood cell samples was performed with the Qiagen DNeasy Blood Extraction Kit. This record belongs to a study of cytomegalovirus exposure and HLA in healthy donors (TCRdb year 2017). With respect to the entire study: According to an earlier analysis of 587 of the donors, roughly 180 million T cells yielded 117 million unique TCR beta sequences and 276 Gb of sequence data. About 330 gigabases of sequencing data and roughly 80 million unique TCR sequences made up an early release that covered over 550 HLA-typed donors. Of the roughly 400 genotyped donors, more than 75% were placed in the genetic ancestry cluster associated with self-reported Caucasian donors. The study aimed to test whether signatures of past pathogen exposure could be identified by cataloging public T cell receptors. The study used immunosequencing to profile the T cell repertoires of 666 subjects and linked those repertoires to cytomegalovirus serostatus. In addition to the first cohort of 666 subjects, a separate validation cohort of 120 different subjects was used. To predict cytomegalovirus infection status, the study brought together high-throughput TCR immunosequencing, statistical association of individual TCRs with disease status, and machine learning. A later analysis re-analyzed previously published TCR beta repertoires from 600 to 850 donors and added high-resolution HLA genotyping to study TCR occurrence patterns. Rather than drawing on any new phenotypic data, the later analysis identified candidate immune exposures from TCR beta sequences and the way those sequences occurred across donors. An earlier analysis of several hundred of the donors applied high-throughput TCR beta sequencing to assess whether each TCR beta V gene segment acted as functional or pseudogenic. Donor age, sex, ethnicity and CMV serostatus were compiled alongside the repertoire data. A later genetic analysis took genome-wide SNP genotypes for about three fifths of the 666 donors and used that subset as a discovery cohort. All discovery cohort repertoires had been generated using a single sequencing platform. HLA typing included class I and class II loci at four-digit resolution. Typing coverage differed by locus: A, B, C, DRB1 and DQB1 were typed in roughly 620-630 donors, DQA1 in about 500, DPA1 in approximately 600, and DPB1 in approximately 450. Several DR-DQ haplotypes were treated as single units for association and clustering because of strong linkage in the cohort. On average, about 200,000 unique TCR beta nucleotide sequences were sequenced per donor among a few hundred genotyped donors of the cohort, with about 17% of those sequences being non-productive.

What the research found in general, with its limitations: A later analysis reported that several top co-occurrence clusters appeared linked to parvovirus B19, influenza, CMV and Epstein-Barr virus. Across donors, most TCR sequences were observed very rarely, whereas some public TCRs were present in many individuals. Presence/absence analyses assumed roughly uniform sequencing depth across donors, an assumption that may not hold. Because the 87-base-pair reads could not distinguish some IMGT-functional V segments, including TRBV6-2 and TRBV6-3, those segments were excluded. Linkage disequilibrium might explain the correlated functional status among segregating V segments, but an unknown experimental factor could not be ruled out. Cytomegalovirus status was reported to be diagnosed by the classifier with high specificity and sensitivity in both the original and validation cohorts. A later analysis found that most CMV-associated TCR beta chains appeared HLA-restricted, with HLA associations seemingly driven largely by CMV exposure. Compared with equally common non-associated chains, HLA-associated TCR beta chains in a later analysis were more clonally expanded and had lower generation probabilities. The study gave a list of roughly 150 TCR beta chains associated with cytomegalovirus. The authors suggested that the approach could potentially be extended to other disease states and immunological phenotypes. Immune exposure information for the cohort was limited to CMV serostatus. In a later analysis, some 18,000 TCR beta sequences were associated with specific HLA alleles at a false discovery rate of 0.05. V-gene and J-gene trimming of TCR beta chains was associated with a missense DCLRE1C variant in a later genetic analysis, and the association was replicated in an independent cohort. When HLA alleles, especially DR and DQ, strongly co-occurred, attributing TCR associations to individual alleles was difficult. In a later analysis, the rate of TCR association differed among HLA loci, with DRB1 alleles having the most associated TCRs and HLA-C alleles having the fewest. A further reported finding was that TCR beta sequences accurately predicted the HLA-A and HLA-B alleles for most subjects in the first cohort. Compared with the roughly 700-donor mean, donors in an Asian-associated ancestry cluster had fewer N-insertions in productive TCRs, according to a later genetic analysis. In an earlier analysis of about 600 of the donors, most TCR beta V segments appeared in productive rearrangements about 87% or about 30% of the time, broadly matching IMGT annotations. A cluster of highly shared sequence variants was judged likely to be a technical artifact of the sequencing pipeline. About 17 rarely observed V segments, including chromosome 9 orphons, were excluded from the earlier analysis of a few hundred of the donors because counts were too low. The cohort was sequenced for TCR beta chains only, and without alpha or paired-chain data the features that could be detected were limited. In vitro tests confirmed that three of the cytomegalovirus-associated TCR beta chains recognize cytomegalovirus antigens. HLA typing was unavailable for some donors at each locus, so association tests used only the typed subset.

The V and J segments used are TRBV7-9 and TRBJ2-6, with the D gene uncertain. The sample comprised PBMCs. The clonotype comes from a man between 18 and 29 years old in good health and CMV-seronegative. The DNA is as follows: TGTGCCAGCAGCTTAGGACATAGCTCTGGGGCCAACGTCCTGACTTTC. The resulting protein is CASSLGHSSGANVLTF.